This record looks at one T cell receptor (beta chain) sequence and its context. The germline V gene has CDR1 SGHAT and CDR2 FQNNGV. Trimming at V came to 1 base and at J to 6 bases, leaving 6 bases not matched to a gene. CDR3 length: 15 residues. Those enrolled in Seattle joined during active infection and were followed longitudinally afterward. The sample comes from a study of blood T cell repertoires in COVID-19. Sequenced by immunoSEQ multiplex PCR; TCRdb stores in-frame clones only, minus some. Counted here are about 170,000 clones, approximately 91% occurring once; the ten biggest clones make up about 5%.

The chain combines TRBV11-2 with TRBJ2-7; 10 positions match TRBD2. This sequence was found in a man younger than 35 with COVID-19, enrolled during active disease. Material for sequencing was peripheral blood. Here the CDR3 DNA reads TGTGCCAGCAGCTTAGTTTCTAGCGGGAGCCGCGAGCAGTACTTC. Translating gives CASSLVSSGSREQYF.